This T cell receptor (beta chain) was documented in a study of cytomegalovirus exposure and HLA in healthy donors. General study findings and limits: It was approximately 150 TCR beta chains that were listed as cytomegalovirus-associated.

The primer mix had 60 Vbeta and 13 Jbeta primers. The data were produced by immunoSEQ multiplex PCR, yet TCRdb's version contains in-frame clones alone and is incomplete. The data show some 120,000 clones, with 80% seen just once and more than 1% held by the top ten. This CDR3 comprises 14 residues. The germline CDR1 and CDR2 sequences are MDHEN and SYDVKM. With respect to this clone: The target antigen is unknown.

The chain employs TRBV28 and TRBJ2-5; TRBD2 aligns across 8 bases. The last part of the DNA fits TRBJ2-7 better; the J call may be wrong. The TCR sequence derives from a female donor in good health and CMV-seronegative. The sample taken for sequencing was PBMCs. The CDR3 sequence: CASSWLAGTYEQYF. CDR3 bases: TGTGCCAGCAGTTGGTTAGCGGGAACGTACGAGCAGTACTTC.